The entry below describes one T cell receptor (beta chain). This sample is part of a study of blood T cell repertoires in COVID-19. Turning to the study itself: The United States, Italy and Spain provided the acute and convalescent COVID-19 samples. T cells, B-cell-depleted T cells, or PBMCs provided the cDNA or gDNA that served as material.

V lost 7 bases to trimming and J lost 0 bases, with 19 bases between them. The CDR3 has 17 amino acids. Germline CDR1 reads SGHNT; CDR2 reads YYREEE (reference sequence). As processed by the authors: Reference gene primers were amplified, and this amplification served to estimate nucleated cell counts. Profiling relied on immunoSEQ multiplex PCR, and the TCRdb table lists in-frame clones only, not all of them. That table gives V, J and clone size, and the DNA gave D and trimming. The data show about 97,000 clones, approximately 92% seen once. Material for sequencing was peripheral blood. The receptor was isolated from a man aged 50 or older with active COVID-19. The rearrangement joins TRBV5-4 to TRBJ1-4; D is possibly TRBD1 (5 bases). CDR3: CASSLGGHQATNEKLFF. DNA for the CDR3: TGTGCCAGCTCGCTGGGAGGACACCAGGCAACTAATGAAAAACTGTTTTTT.